This T cell receptor (beta chain) emerged from a study of shared clonotypes between healthy human individuals. CDR1 and CDR2 from the germline V gene are MDHEN and SYDVKM. Trimming removed 3 bases at V and 9 bases at J, with 12 bases between. CDR3 size: 13 residues. The data were produced by immunoSEQ multiplex PCR, yet TCRdb's version contains in-frame clones alone and is incomplete. The sample comprises roughly 720,000 clones, around 91% of which are singletons, and 34% rests with the top ten. The source material was memory CD8+ T cells from PBMCs. Described subset: CD45RO+ cells pooled with CCR7-negative TemRA cells. This receptor was identified in a young man in good health. Some clones in this sample may be carry-over from other donors' samples. The chain carries TRBV28 and TRBJ2-1; unclear D gene. For the CDR3, the DNA is TGTGCCAGCAGTTTCCCGGGTCCGTTTGAGCAGTTCTTC. It encodes CASSFPGPFEQFF.